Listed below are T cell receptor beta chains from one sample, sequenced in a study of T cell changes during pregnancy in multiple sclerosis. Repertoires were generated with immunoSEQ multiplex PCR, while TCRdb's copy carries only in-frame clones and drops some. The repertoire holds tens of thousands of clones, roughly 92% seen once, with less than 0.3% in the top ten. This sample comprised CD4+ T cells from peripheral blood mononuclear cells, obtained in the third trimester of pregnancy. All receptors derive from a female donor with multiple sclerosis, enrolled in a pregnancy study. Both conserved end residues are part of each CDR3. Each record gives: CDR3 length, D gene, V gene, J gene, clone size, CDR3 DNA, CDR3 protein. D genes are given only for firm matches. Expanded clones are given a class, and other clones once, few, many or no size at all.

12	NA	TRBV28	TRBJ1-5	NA	TGTGCCAGCAAGAGGATGAATCAGCCCCAGCATTTT	CASKRMNQPQHF
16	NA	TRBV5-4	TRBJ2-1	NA	TGTGCCAGCAGCTTGGATCAGGGAAGCTCCTACAATGAGCAGTTCTTC	CASSLDQGSSYNEQFF
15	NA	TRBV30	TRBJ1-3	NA	TGTGCCTGGAGCGTCCAGGGAACGTCCGGAAACACCATATATTTT	CAWSVQGTSGNTIYF
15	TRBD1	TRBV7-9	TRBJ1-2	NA	TGTGCCAGCAGCTTAATGTTAACAGGGGGCGTGGGCTACACCTTC	CASSLMLTGGVGYTF
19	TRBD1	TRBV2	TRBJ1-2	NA	TGTGCCAGCAGTTTCCCGGGGACAGGGGGGATCCAGCCTCACTATGGCTACACCTTC	CASSFPGTGGIQPHYGYTF
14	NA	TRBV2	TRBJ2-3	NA	TGTGCCAGCAGTCAGGAGGACCGCACAGATACGCAGTATTTT	CASSQEDRTDTQYF
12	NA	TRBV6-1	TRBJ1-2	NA	TGTGCCACCCAGATTAGCACCTATGGCTACACCTTC	CATQISTYGYTF
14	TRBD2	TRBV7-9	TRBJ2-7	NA	TGTGCCAGCAGCTCACGCGGGAGTTCCCACGAGCAGTACTTC	CASSSRGSSHEQYF
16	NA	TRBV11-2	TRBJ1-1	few	TGTGCCAGCAGCGGGGGGGCAGGGGAATTAGACACTGAAGCTTTCTTT	CASSGGAGELDTEAFF
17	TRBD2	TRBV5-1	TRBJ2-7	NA	TGCGCCAGCAGCTGGAGGACTAGCGGGGGAAGCTCCTACGAGCAGTACTTC	CASSWRTSGGSSYEQYF
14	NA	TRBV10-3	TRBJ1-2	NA	TGTGCCATCAGTGGAACAGGTTTTGGGTATGGCTACACCTTC	CAISGTGFGYGYTF
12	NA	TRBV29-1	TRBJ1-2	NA	TGCAGCGTTGAGTCCCCCGGGTATGGCTACACCTTC	CSVESPGYGYTF
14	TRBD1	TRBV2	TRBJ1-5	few	TGTGCCAGCAGTGATCGGACAGGGGCTCAGCCCCAGCATTTT	CASSDRTGAQPQHF
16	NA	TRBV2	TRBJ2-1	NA	TGTGCCAGCAGTGAACAGGGGACGTCTACCTACAATGAGCAGTTCTTC	CASSEQGTSTYNEQFF
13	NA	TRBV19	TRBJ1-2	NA	TGTGCCAGTCGCGGCAGGGCAAACTATGGCTACACCTTC	CASRGRANYGYTF
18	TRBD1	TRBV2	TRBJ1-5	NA	TGTGCCAGCAGTGAAAGGAACAGGGGTCAAGATAGCAATCAGCCCCAGCATTTT	CASSERNRGQDSNQPQHF
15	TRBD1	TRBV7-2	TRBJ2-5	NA	TGTGCCAGCAGCTTAGTATCACAGGGGATGGAGACCCAGTACTTC	CASSLVSQGMETQYF
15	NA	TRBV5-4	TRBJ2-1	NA	TGTGCCAGCAGCCCGCGCCTCCTGTTAGACAATGAGCAGTTCTTC	CASSPRLLLDNEQFF
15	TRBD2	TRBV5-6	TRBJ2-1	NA	TGTGCCAGCAGCGAGCTACTAGCGGGTAGAAATGAGCAGTTCTTC	CASSELLAGRNEQFF
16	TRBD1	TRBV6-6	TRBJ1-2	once	TGTGCCAGCAGCCCGCCCGTACAGGGGTCTAACTATGGCTACACCTTC	CASSPPVQGSNYGYTF
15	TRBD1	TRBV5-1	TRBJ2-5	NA	TGCGCCAGCAGCGTGGGACAGGGGGCCCAAGAGACCCAGTACTTC	CASSVGQGAQETQYF
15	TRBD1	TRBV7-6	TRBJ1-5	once	TGTGCCAGCAGCTTCGGGGACAGCACTAATCAGCCCCAGCATTTT	CASSFGDSTNQPQHF
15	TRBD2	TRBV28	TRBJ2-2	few	TGTGCCAGCAGTTTAGGGACTACCCACACCGGGGAGCTGTTTTTT	CASSLGTTHTGELFF
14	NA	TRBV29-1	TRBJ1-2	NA	TGCAGCGTTGTAGGAGAGGCTCCTAATTCCGGCTACACCTTC	CSVVGEAPNSGYTF
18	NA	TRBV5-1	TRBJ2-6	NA	TGCGCCAGCAGCTTGGCCAGTCCTGCCGCCTCTGGGGCCAACGTCCTGACTTTC	CASSLASPAASGANVLTF
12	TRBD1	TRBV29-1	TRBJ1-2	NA	TGCAGCGTTGCGACAGGGGGAAATGGCTACACCTTC	CSVATGGNGYTF
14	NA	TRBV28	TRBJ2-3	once	TGTGCCAGCAATCAGGGGTCACGGGTGGATACGCAGTATTTT	CASNQGSRVDTQYF
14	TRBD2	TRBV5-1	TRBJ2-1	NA	TGCGCCAGCAGCTTCGCGGGAGAGGCGGATGAGCAGTTCTTC	CASSFAGEADEQFF
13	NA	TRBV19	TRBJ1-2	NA	TGTGCCACCGGGGGGCAACCTAACTATGGCTACACCTTC	CATGGQPNYGYTF
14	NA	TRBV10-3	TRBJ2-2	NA	TGTGCCATCGGCGAGGGAGCAGTTACCGGGGAGCTGTTTTTT	CAIGEGAVTGELFF
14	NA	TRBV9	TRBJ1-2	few	TGTGCCAGCAGCGTAGAGGCCGGGAACTATGGCTACACCTTC	CASSVEAGNYGYTF
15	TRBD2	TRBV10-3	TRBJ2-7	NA	TGTGCCATCAGTGAGTCGCGCGGGAGGGCGTACGAGCAGTACTTC	CAISESRGRAYEQYF
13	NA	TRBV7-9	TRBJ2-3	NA	TGTGCCAGCAGCTTCGAGATCGTGGATACGCAGTATTTT	CASSFEIVDTQYF
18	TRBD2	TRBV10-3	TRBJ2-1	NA	TGTGCCATCAGTCCCGGGACTAGCGAGATCTTCAACTACAATGAGCAGTTCTTC	CAISPGTSEIFNYNEQFF
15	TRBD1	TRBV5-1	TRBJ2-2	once	TGCGCCAGCGGAATAAGACAGGGGGGTACCGGGGAGCTGTTTTTT	CASGIRQGGTGELFF
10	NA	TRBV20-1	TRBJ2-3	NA	TGCAGCCCGAGCGGGGATACGCAGTATTTT	CSPSGDTQYF
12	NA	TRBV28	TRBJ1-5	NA	TGTGCCAGCAAGCCCGTTAATCAGCCCCAGCATTTT	CASKPVNQPQHF
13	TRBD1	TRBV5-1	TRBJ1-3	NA	TGCGCCAGCAGCCGCGGACAGGGGGACACCATATATTTT	CASSRGQGDTIYF
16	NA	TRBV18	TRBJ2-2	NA	TGTGCCAGCTCACCACTCCGGTCCACGAACACCGGGGAGCTGTTTTTT	CASSPLRSTNTGELFF
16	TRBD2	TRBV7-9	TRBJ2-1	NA	TGTGCCAGCAGCTCCGTAATTGGACTAGCGGACAATGAGCAGTTCTTC	CASSSVIGLADNEQFF
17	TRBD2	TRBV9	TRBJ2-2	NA	TGTGCCAGCAGCGTATTAGGACTAGCGGGGGGCACCGGGGAGCTGTTTTTT	CASSVLGLAGGTGELFF
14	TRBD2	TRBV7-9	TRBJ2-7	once	TGTGCCAGCAGCTCCGGGGGGGAGAGTTACGAGCAGTACTTC	CASSSGGESYEQYF
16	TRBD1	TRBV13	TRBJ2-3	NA	TGTGCCAGCAGCTTTTACAGGGGGCCCTGGGGAGATACGCAGTATTTT	CASSFYRGPWGDTQYF
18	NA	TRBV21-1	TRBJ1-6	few	TGTGCCAGCAGAGGTGCTCTACTACACATACATCATAATTCACCCCTCCACTTT	CASRGALLHIHHNSPLHF
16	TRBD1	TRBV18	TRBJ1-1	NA	TGTGCCAGCTCGCCATTCCCGGGACAGGGGGACACTGAAGCTTTCTTT	CASSPFPGQGDTEAFF
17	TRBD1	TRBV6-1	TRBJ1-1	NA	TGTGCCAGCAGTGCGGGACAGGGAAAGGAGGAGAACACTGAAGCTTTCTTT	CASSAGQGKEENTEAFF